A single sample is the source of the 4 T cell receptor beta chains below, sequenced in a study of T cell clonotyping in hematopoietic cell transplantation. Generated by immunoSEQ multiplex PCR, the TCRdb table keeps only in-frame clones and is missing some. The sample has approximately 25,000 clones, about 79% seen once; the top ten hold about a quarter. Noted time point: recipient sample about 28 days before transplant, after cytoreduction. This material consisted of peripheral blood mononuclear cells, taken before stem cell transplant. Receptor source: a woman aged 55-75 years with acute myeloid leukemia. Some clones in this sample may be carry-over from other donors' samples.

The chain employs TRBV11-2 and TRBJ2-7, with D perhaps given as TRBD1 or TRBD2 (5 bases each). CDR1 and CDR2 (germline): SGHAT, FQNNGV. The CDR3 totals 18 residues. The ends were cut back, 0 bases at V and 1 base at J, with 19 bases in the middle. The CDR3 sequence: CASSLDAQGRWKSYEQYF. The CDR3 nucleotides are TGTGCCAGCAGCTTAGATGCCCAGGGACGATGGAAGTCCTACGAGCAGTACTTC.

The V gene is TRBV19, the J gene TRBJ1-5, with D tentatively TRBD1 (5 bases). CDR1 is LNHDA and CDR2 is SQIVND in the germline V gene (reference sequence). Trimming left V 2 bases short and J 6 bases short, with 14 bases between. This CDR3 contains 15 residues. The DNA for the CDR3 is TGTGCCAGTAGTATAAGTTCGCAGGGCCCTCAGCCCCAGCATTTT. This codes for CASSISSQGPQPQHF.

The table lists this clone with a count of one. The J gene is TRBJ2-7, the V gene TRBV11-2, with D hard to call. Trimming left V 1 base short and J 2 bases short, with 6 bases between. The CDR3 consists of 13 residues. Germline CDR1 SGHAT, CDR2 FQNNGV. The CDR3 loop reads CASSLVDPYEQYF. The CDR3 coding sequence is TGTGCCAGCAGCTTAGTCGATCCCTACGAGCAGTACTTC.

This chain uses TRBV19 with TRBJ2-7; TRBD2 agrees at 7 bases. CDR3 length: 14 residues. Germline trimming cut 6 bases from V and 4 bases from J; bases unmatched to any gene: 9. Germline V gene data show CDR1 as LNHDA and CDR2 as SQIVND (reference sequence). The CDR3: CASRRGGEEYEQYF. The DNA of the CDR3 is TGTGCCAGTAGGCGTGGGGGGGAGGAATACGAGCAGTACTTC.